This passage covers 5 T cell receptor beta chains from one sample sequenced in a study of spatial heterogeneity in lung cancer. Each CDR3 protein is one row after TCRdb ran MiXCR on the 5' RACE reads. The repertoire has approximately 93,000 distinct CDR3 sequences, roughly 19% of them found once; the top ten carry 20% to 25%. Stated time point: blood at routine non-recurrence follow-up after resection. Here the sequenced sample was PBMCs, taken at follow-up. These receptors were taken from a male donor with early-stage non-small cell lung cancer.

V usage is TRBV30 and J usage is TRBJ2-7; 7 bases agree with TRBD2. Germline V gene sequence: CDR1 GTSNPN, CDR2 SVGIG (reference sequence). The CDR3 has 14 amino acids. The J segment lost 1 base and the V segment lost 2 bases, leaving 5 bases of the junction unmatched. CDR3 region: CAWSNGGFSYEQYV. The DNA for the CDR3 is TGTGCCTGGAGTAACGGGGGGTTTTCCTACGAGCAGTACGTC.

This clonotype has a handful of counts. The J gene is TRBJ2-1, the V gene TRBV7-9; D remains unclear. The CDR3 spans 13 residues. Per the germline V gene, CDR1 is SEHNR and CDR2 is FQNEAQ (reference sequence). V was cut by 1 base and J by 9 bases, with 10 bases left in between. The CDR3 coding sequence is TGTGCCAGCAGCTTAGGGGGTATTGGTGAGCAGTTCTTC. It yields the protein CASSLGGIGEQFF.

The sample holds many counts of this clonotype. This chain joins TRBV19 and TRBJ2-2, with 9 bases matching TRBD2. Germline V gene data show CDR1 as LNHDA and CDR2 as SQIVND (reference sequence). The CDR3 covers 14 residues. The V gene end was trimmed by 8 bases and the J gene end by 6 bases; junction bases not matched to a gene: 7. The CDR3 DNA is TGTGCCAGTCTTAGCGGGAGCGGAGCCGGGGAGCTGTTTTTT. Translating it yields CASLSGSGAGELFF.

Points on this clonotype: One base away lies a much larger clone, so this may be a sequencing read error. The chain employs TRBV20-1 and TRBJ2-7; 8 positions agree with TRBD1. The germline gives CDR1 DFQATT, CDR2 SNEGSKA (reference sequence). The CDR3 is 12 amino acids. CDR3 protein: CSTRTGSYEQYF. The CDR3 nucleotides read TGCAGTACTAGGACAGGGTCCTACGAGCAGTACTTC.

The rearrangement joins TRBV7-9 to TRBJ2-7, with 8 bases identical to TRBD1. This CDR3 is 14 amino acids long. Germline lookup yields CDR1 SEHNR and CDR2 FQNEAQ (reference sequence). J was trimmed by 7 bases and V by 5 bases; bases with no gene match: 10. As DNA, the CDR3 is TGTGCCAGCAGCCCTAACTCCGGGACAGGTGAGCAGTACGTC. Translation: CASSPNSGTGEQYV.